This T cell receptor (beta chain) was sequenced during a study of cytomegalovirus exposure and HLA in healthy donors. Germline assignment: CDR1 MDHEN and CDR2 SYDVKM. The ends lost 10 bases at V and 7 bases at J; junction bases unmatched: 13. The CDR3 is 15 amino acids. Details on this clone: Its antigen remains unidentified.

Assay used: immunoSEQ multiplex PCR; TCRdb lists only in-frame clones, some missing. The sample includes some 120,000 clones, 95% to 96% of them seen just once. Notes on the study in general: The TCR clusters that emerged in the first cohort tended, a later analysis found, to co-occur in the 95 to 150 validation repertoires. The study put some 160 TCR beta chains on its list as cytomegalovirus-associated. Testing in vitro showed a few CMV-associated chains specific for CMV antigens.

The V gene is TRBV28, the J gene TRBJ2-7, with 13 bases fitting TRBD2. The sequenced material came from PBMCs. The TCR originated in a man aged 18 to 30 in good health and CMV-seronegative. The CDR3 sequence: CAIDPGLAGFGEQYF. The CDR3 DNA is TGTGCCATCGATCCGGGACTAGCGGGATTTGGAGAGCAGTACTTC.